The clone carrying this T cell receptor beta chain was counted a few times. Its antigen is unidentified. This record comes from a study of post-analysis software for immune sequencing data. V was clipped by 5 bases and J by 8 bases, with 25 bases between them. CDR1 is SGHVS and CDR2 is FQNEAQ in the germline V gene. The length of the CDR3 is 17 residues. Whole-study findings and limits: In patients, TRBV5-6, TRBV5-1 and TRBV20-1 belonged to 4 or 5 TRBV segments found more frequently than in controls.

Incorporated into the TCR beta cDNA libraries were unique molecular identifiers, which served to reduce PCR and sequencing biases. One entry per CDR3 protein results from TCRdb running MiXCR on the PCR reads. The profile covers about 770,000 distinct CDR3 sequences, with approximately 44% appearing a single time and over 4.5% taken by the ten largest. The TCR sequence derives from a girl under 18 with multiple sclerosis. What was sequenced was blood. The chain joins TRBV7-8 to TRBJ2-1, with D perhaps matching TRBD1 (5 bases). The CDR3 DNA is TGTGCCAGCAGCCCCTGGACGGACCCCCAGGGTCGTGATGAGCAGTTCTTC. Translating it yields CASSPWTDPQGRDEQFF.